The rows below give T cell receptor beta chains drawn from one sample of a study of T-cell reconstitution after alpha-beta-depleted transplantation in children. MiXCR, run by TCRdb on the PCR reads, gives a single entry per CDR3 protein. Of approximately 240,000 distinct CDR3 sequences listed, roughly 11% are singletons. The material sequenced was PBMCs, taken before TCRalphabeta/CD19-depleted stem cell transplant. These receptor sequences come from a child younger than two with acute myeloid leukemia, due to receive a stem cell transplant. Each CDR3 is given without its conserved first and last residue. Not all rows give a size; the values are once, few, many and, for expanded clones, a class.

>TRBJ1-1|many|TRBV20-1
SAAIRTEAF
>TRBJ2-1|many|TRBV28
ASSLSLWAGYNEQF
>TRBJ1-5|many|TRBV12-2
ASRFSGRHSNQPQH
>TRBJ1-2|-|TRBV5-1
ASSLPQRDDGYT
>TRBJ2-5|many|TRBV7-2
ASSRPVETQY
>TRBJ2-1|-|TRBV2
ASSSSGGGNEQF
>TRBJ2-2|-|TRBV5-1
ASSTAGGWNTGELF
>TRBJ2-1|many|TRBV3-1
ASSQAPGDWANEQF
>TRBJ2-7|many|TRBV28
AIQGPSYEQY
>TRBJ2-1|many|TRBV7-9
ASSRQGKAAQF
>TRBJ2-7|many|TRBV7-2
ASSLATSGVYEQY
>TRBJ2-2|many|TRBV5-1
ASSSQGRRNTGELF
>TRBJ1-1|-|TRBV12-3/TRBV12-4
ASIRRGNTEAF
>TRBJ2-1|many|TRBV14
ASSRGLAGKQF
>TRBJ1-6|many|TRBV5-1
ASSLRDRVQVYSPLH
>TRBJ1-1|few|TRBV30
AWTNMGPSGLTEAF
>TRBJ1-1|many|TRBV20-1
SARESGTEAF
>TRBJ1-6|many|TRBV3-1
ASSFGTYNSPLH
>TRBJ2-7|many|TRBV28
ASTLVGTGTYEQY
>TRBJ2-7|many|TRBV20-1
SARQGVEQY
>TRBJ1-5|many|TRBV7-8
ASSSLGGRYQPQH
>TRBJ2-7|many|TRBV6-5
ASRPRTSGRIDEQY
>TRBJ2-1|many|TRBV20-1
SAGTRRNEQF
>TRBJ2-5|-|TRBV12-3/TRBV12-4
ASSKTGGEETQY